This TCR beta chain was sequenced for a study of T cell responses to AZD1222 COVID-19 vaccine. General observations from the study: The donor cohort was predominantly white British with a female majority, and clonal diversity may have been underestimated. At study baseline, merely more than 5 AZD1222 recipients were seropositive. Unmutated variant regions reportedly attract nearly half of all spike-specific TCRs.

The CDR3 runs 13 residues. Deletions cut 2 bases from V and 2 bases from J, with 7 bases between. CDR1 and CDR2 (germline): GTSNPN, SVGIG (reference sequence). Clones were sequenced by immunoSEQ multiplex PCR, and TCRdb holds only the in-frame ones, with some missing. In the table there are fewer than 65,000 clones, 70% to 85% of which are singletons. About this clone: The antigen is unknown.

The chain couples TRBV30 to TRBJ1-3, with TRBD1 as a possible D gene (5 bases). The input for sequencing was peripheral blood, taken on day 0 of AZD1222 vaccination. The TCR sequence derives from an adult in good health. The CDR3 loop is CAWSKGTGNTIYF. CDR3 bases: TGTGCCTGGAGTAAGGGGACTGGAAACACCATATATTTT.